This T cell receptor beta chain derives from a study of T cells in Graves' hyperthyroidism and ophthalmopathy. This clonotype occurred a few times. Its target is unknown. The CDR3 is made up of 16 amino acids. Between the trimmed V and J ends, which lost 1 base and 8 bases, there was a span of 18 bases. From germline, CDR1 is DFQATT and CDR2 SNEGSKA (reference sequence). Study-wide results and caveats: Among clonotypes expanded in thyroid above 0.001, most were also found in blood.

RNA transcripts provided the source from which TCR beta CDR3 regions were amplified. Initially, a first-round RT-PCR of the TCR CDR3 employed the HTBI primer set. Each CDR3 protein gets one entry after TCRdb re-called the multiplex PCR reads with MiXCR. The sample lists approximately 640,000 distinct CDR3 sequences, approximately 42% occurring once. Sample: peripheral blood or thyroid tissue (not recorded which). V and J are TRBV20-1 and TRBJ1-6; D unclear. This clonotype was sampled from an adult man with Graves' disease, either hyperthyroidism or ophthalmopathy (not recorded which). The CDR3 spells CSARGGVEAVDSPLHF. The CDR3 region has the DNA TGCAGTGCTAGAGGAGGCGTGGAGGCAGTGGATTCACCCCTCCACTTT.